Here is one TCR beta chain with its context. This entry comes from a study of blood T cell repertoires in COVID-19. At the level of the study: Samples of COVID-19 (acute and convalescent) were obtained from the United States, Italy and Spain. Sample material is recorded as cDNA or gDNA derived from T cells, B-cell-depleted T cells, or PBMCs.

Enrolled during active infection, Seattle patients were then followed longitudinally. In the source study's methods: Estimation of nucleated cell counts was performed using reference gene primer amplification. The assay was immunoSEQ multiplex PCR, and TCRdb's table has in-frame clones only and misses some. The D gene and trimming were derived from the DNA, and the V and J assignments and clone size from that table. Of about 440,000 clones detected, roughly 88% appear once; the ten largest clones hold 10% to 15%. Sequencing used peripheral blood. This receptor was taken from a woman aged 45-65 years with COVID-19, enrolled during active disease.

DNA of the CDR3: TGTGCCACCAGTAAGACCAGCGGTGATACGCAGTATTTT. Translating gives CATSKTSGDTQYF. The rearrangement uses TRBV24-1 and TRBJ2-3, with TRBD2 as a possible D gene (5 bases). Germline CDR1 is KGHDR and CDR2 is SFDVKD. V lost 6 bases to trimming and J lost 6 bases, with 12 bases between them. The CDR3 runs 13 residues.